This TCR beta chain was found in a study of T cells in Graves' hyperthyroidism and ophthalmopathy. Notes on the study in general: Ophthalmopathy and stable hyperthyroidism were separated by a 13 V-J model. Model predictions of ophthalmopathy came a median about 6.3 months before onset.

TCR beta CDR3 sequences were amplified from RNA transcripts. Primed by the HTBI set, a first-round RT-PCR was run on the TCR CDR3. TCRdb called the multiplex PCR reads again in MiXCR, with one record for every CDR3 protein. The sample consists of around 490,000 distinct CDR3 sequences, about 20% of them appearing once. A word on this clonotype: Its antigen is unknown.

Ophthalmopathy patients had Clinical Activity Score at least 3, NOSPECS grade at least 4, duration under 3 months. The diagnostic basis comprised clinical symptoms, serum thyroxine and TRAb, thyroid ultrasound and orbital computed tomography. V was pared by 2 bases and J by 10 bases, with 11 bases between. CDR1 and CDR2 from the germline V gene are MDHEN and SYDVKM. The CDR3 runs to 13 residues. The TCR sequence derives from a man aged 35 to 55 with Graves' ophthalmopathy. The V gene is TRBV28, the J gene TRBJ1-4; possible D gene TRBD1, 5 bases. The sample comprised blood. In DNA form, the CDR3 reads TGTGCCAGCAGTTTAGGAGGGGACGGAAAACTGTTTTTT. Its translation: CASSLGGDGKLFF.